The 24 T cell receptor beta chains reported below all come from one sample, sequenced in a study of blood T cell repertoires in COVID-19 (dated by TCRdb to about 2020). Libraries were made using the immunoSEQ multiplex PCR assay. TCRdb re-hosts the immuneACCESS table, in-frame sequences only. Its copies lack some clones; in the studies checked, an unresolved V gene accounts for under half of them, and the cause for the rest is not known. Within this sample are about 82,000 clones, with around 78% of them counted one time only. The ten largest account for just over 35% of the sample. The sequencing input was peripheral blood. These TCRs come from a man in his sixties with COVID-19, enrolled during active disease.

The V gene is TRBV18, the J gene TRBJ2-3; 10 positions match TRBD2. Trimming cost V 1 base and J 2 bases; bases outside gene matches: 12. CDR3 size: 19 residues. Germline V CDR1 and CDR2: KGHSH, LQKENI. DNA of the CDR3: TGTGCCAGCTCACCACTAGCGGGGGGACCGCAAGTAGCCACAGATACGCAGTATTTT. Amino acids: CASSPLAGGPQVATDTQYF.

This rearrangement joins TRBV7-9 to TRBJ2-2; a weak D match, TRBD1 (6 bases). CDR1 SEHNR and CDR2 FQNEAQ come from the germline V gene (reference sequence). V gave up 5 bases and J gave up 6 bases, with 13 bases separating them. There are 14 residues in the CDR3. The CDR3 reads CASSPGQFSGELFF. In nucleotides, the CDR3 is TGTGCCAGCAGCCCTGGACAGTTCTCCGGGGAGCTGTTTTTT.

V is TRBV6-6 and J is TRBJ2-1; 12 bases are a match to TRBD2. The CDR3 consists of 14 residues. With 6 bases clipped from V and 6 bases from J, the junction kept 3 bases outside the gene matches. Germline V gives CDR1 MNHNY, CDR2 SVGAGI (reference sequence). Here the CDR3 reads CASSLAGGFNEQFF. The CDR3 DNA reads as TGTGCCAGCAGCCTAGCGGGAGGGTTCAATGAGCAGTTCTTC.

V gene TRBV6-5 combines with J gene TRBJ1-3; D unclear. CDR3 size: 15 residues. CDR1 MNHEY and CDR2 SVGAGI come from the germline V gene. Trimming left V 0 bases short and J 0 bases short, with 6 bases between. The CDR3 loop is CASSYSESSGNTIYF. The CDR3 DNA reads TGTGCCAGCAGTTACTCCGAGAGCTCTGGAAACACCATATATTTT.

The chain has TRBV19 and TRBJ2-2, with 8 positions matching TRBD1. This CDR3 contains 16 residues. Germline CDR1 reads LNHDA; CDR2 reads SQIVND (reference sequence). After removal of 6 bases from V and 2 bases from J, the junction contained 8 bases not matched to a gene. The CDR3 DNA reads TGTGCCAGTAGGAGGCTGGGACAGGCTAACACCGGGGAGCTGTTTTTT. Translated, it gives CASRRLGQANTGELFF.

The chain carries TRBV4-3 and TRBJ2-3, with D possibly being TRBD2 (5 bases). Trimming pared 0 bases from V and 4 bases from J, leaving 11 bases between. The CDR3 is 15 residues long. Germline CDR1 reads LGHNA; CDR2 reads YSLEER. CDR3 nucleotide sequence: TGCGCCAGCAGCCAAGAGGCCCCGGGGTCAGATACGCAGTATTTT. This encodes CASSQEAPGSDTQYF.

CDR3: CASSIGTDNEQFF. CDR3 nucleotides: TGTGCCAGTAGTATAGGCACAGACAATGAGCAGTTCTTC. The chain joins TRBV19 to TRBJ2-1; D call uncertain. The CDR3 loop spans 13 amino acids. Germline-derived CDR1 and CDR2 are LNHDA and SQIVND (reference sequence). V was cut by 1 base and J by 5 bases, with 6 bases left in between.

The chain recombines TRBV5-5 with TRBJ1-2, with D perhaps matching TRBD1 (5 bases). The germline V gene has CDR1 SGHKS and CDR2 YYEKEE (reference sequence). The V end lost 3 bases, the J end lost 6 bases, and 15 bases lay between the germline ends. The CDR3 totals 14 residues. Here the CDR3 DNA reads TGTGCCAGCAGCTCTACAGTCCGGGGGGATGGCTACACCTTC. Translating gives CASSSTVRGDGYTF. The full variable domain, in which reference TRBV5-5 and TRBJ1-2 provide the parts outside the CDR3, is DAGVTQSPTHLIKTRGQQVTLRCSPISGHKSVSWYQQVLGQGPQFIFQYYEKEERGRGNFPDRFSARQFPNYSSELNVNALLLGDSALYLCASSSTVRGDGYTFGSGTRLTVV.

The chain is built from TRBV5-4 and TRBJ2-3; TRBD1 is a possible D gene (6 bases). V was shortened by 3 bases and J by 3 bases, with 11 bases between the two germline ends. Germline CDR1 reads SGHNT; CDR2 reads YYREEE (reference sequence). The CDR3 has 14 residues. CDR3 DNA sequence: TGTGCCAGCAGCTCTGGACAGCTTACAGATACGCAGTATTTT. This sequence encodes CASSSGQLTDTQYF.

V and J are TRBV28 and TRBJ1-2, with D possibly matching TRBD1 (5 bases). Deletions cut 6 bases from V and 3 bases from J, with 17 bases between. There are 15 residues in the CDR3. Germline CDR1 and CDR2: MDHEN and SYDVKM. The CDR3 DNA reads TGTGCCAGCAGGCTCCCCGGAGGAGGGGACTATGGCTACACCTTC. Translating it yields CASRLPGGGDYGYTF.

A single count supports this clone. The chain has TRBV29-1 and TRBJ1-3; D is ambiguous. The CDR3 spans 12 residues. Germline CDR1 reads SQVTM; CDR2 reads ANQGSEA. The V end lost 3 bases, the J end lost 2 bases, and 5 bases lay between the germline ends. This CDR3 reads CSVDVAGNTIYF. CDR3 coding DNA: TGCAGCGTTGATGTAGCTGGAAACACCATATATTTT.

V and J are TRBV21-1 and TRBJ2-2; the DNA was not used to check the table's D call, TRBD2. TRBV21-1 is a listed pseudogene. The CDR3 consists of 17 residues. Here the CDR3 reads CASSKESGLYRAGELFF. DNA of the CDR3: TGTGCCAGCAGCAAAGAGTCGGGTCTTTATCGCGCCGGGGAGCTGTTTTTT.

The rearrangement uses TRBV27 and TRBJ1-5, with TRBD1 identical over 10 bases. The germline V gene has CDR1 MNHEY and CDR2 SMNVEV (reference sequence). The CDR3 contains 15 residues. J gave up 2 bases and V 8 bases, and 6 bases lay outside the gene matches. The chain's CDR3 is CASGKTGGGNQPQHF. The DNA for the CDR3 is TGTGCCAGCGGGAAGACAGGGGGCGGCAATCAGCCCCAGCATTTT.

The V and J genes are TRBV19 and TRBJ1-4; no reliable D call. The CDR3 loop spans 15 amino acids. From germline, CDR1 is LNHDA and CDR2 SQIVND (reference sequence). Trimming removed 3 bases from V and 0 bases from J, with 8 bases in between. In nucleotides, the CDR3 is TGTGCCAGTAGTATTTTCGCAGCAACTAATGAAAAACTGTTTTTT. It encodes CASSIFAATNEKLFF. Based on the CDR3 plus reference TRBV19 and TRBJ1-4, the full variable domain is DGGITQSPKYLFRKEGQNVTLSCEQNLNHDAMYWYRQDPGQGLRLIYYSQIVNDFQKGDIAEGYSVSREKKESFPLTVTSAQKNPTAFYLCASSIFAATNEKLFFGSGTQLSVL.

The V gene is TRBV3-1 (or the pseudogene TRBV3-2), the J gene TRBJ1-6; 10 positions match TRBD1. The CDR3 runs 15 residues. Germline-derived CDR1 and CDR2 are LGHDT and YNNKEL (reference sequence). Unmatched junction bases numbered 6, after V lost 3 bases and J lost 10 bases. CDR3 loop: CASSQATGGNSPLHF. The CDR3 bases are TGTGCCAGCAGCCAGGCGACAGGGGGCAACTCACCCCTCCACTTT.

This clone has only a few counts. The chain combines TRBV27 with TRBJ2-7; D may be TRBD1 (6 bases). The germline CDR1 and CDR2 sequences are MNHEY and SMNVEV (reference sequence). V lost 4 bases, J lost 4 bases, and 11 bases lay in between. This CDR3 has 13 residues. The CDR3 region is CASSWTQGYEQYF. The CDR3 region has the DNA TGTGCCAGCAGTTGGACCCAGGGGTACGAGCAGTACTTC.

This chain connects TRBV9 to TRBJ2-5, with 15 nucleotides matching TRBD2. Losses at the gene ends were 4 bases for V and 5 bases for J; bases not matched to a gene: 6. Germline V gene lookup returns CDR1 SGDLS and CDR2 YYNGEE. The CDR3 contains 16 residues. Here the CDR3 reads CASSTRTSGGAETQYF. The CDR3 DNA reads TGTGCCAGCAGCACCCGGACTAGCGGGGGGGCGGAGACCCAGTACTTC.

The V and J genes are TRBV29-1 and TRBJ2-7; D might be TRBD2 (5 bases). CDR3 size: 12 residues. The V gene's germline CDR1 is SQVTM and CDR2 ANQGSEA. The V gene lost 4 bases and the J gene lost 6 bases, with 13 bases spanning the gap. The CDR3 sequence is CSVGTGEGEQYF. The CDR3 DNA follows: TGCAGCGTTGGTACCGGAGAGGGCGAGCAGTACTTC.

J is TRBJ1-5 and V is TRBV18, with D maybe TRBD1 (6 bases). Germline V gene sequence: CDR1 KGHSH, CDR2 LQKENI. The CDR3 contains 15 residues. The V end was cut by 9 bases, the J end by 0 bases, with 15 bases between. CDR3 amino acids: CASTTGRYSNQPQHF. The CDR3 region has the DNA TGTGCCAGTACGACAGGACGATATAGCAATCAGCCCCAGCATTTT.

This chain uses TRBV29-1 with TRBJ2-2; 8 bases are shared with TRBD2. Trimming cost V 0 bases and J 5 bases; bases outside gene matches: 11. Looked up from germline, CDR1 is SQVTM and CDR2 is ANQGSEA. This CDR3 has 17 residues. CDR3 in DNA: TGCAGCGTTGAAGATCCCTGGAGCGGGAGAGGAACCGGGGAGCTGTTTTTT. Translation: CSVEDPWSGRGTGELFF.

This rearrangement joins TRBV11-2 to TRBJ2-7; TRBD1 might be the D (6 bases). Germline CDR1 reads SGHAT; CDR2 reads FQNNGV. Trimming cost V 1 base and J 6 bases, with 16 bases left between them. The CDR3 is 15 amino acids. CDR3 protein: CASSLGKDRLTEQYF. CDR3 DNA: TGTGCCAGCAGCTTAGGGAAGGACAGACTGACCGAGCAGTACTTC. Full variable domain (missing parts from reference TRBV11-2 and TRBJ2-7): EAGVAQSPRYKIIEKRQSVAFWCNPISGHATLYWYQQILGQGPKLLIQFQNNGVVDDSQLPKDRFSAERLKGVDSTLKIQPAKLEDSAVYLCASSLGKDRLTEQYFGPGTRLTVT.

The CDR3 here is CASSFRGRTIDTQYF. DNA for the CDR3: TGTGCCAGCAGCTTTCGGGGAAGAACTATAGATACGCAGTATTTT. This chain uses TRBV7-6 with TRBJ2-3; TRBD2 might be the D (5 bases). CDR3 length: 15 residues. Germline loops: CDR1 SGHVS, CDR2 FNYEAQ. Trimming took 3 bases from V and 5 from J, leaving 15 bases between them.

J is TRBJ1-5 and V is TRBV7-2, with TRBD1 identical over 7 bases. Germline CDR1 SGHTA, CDR2 FQGNSA. Unmatched junction bases numbered 6, after V lost 3 bases and J lost 7 bases. The CDR3 contains 14 residues. CDR3 DNA sequence: TGTGCCAGCAGCTTCCGACAGGGAGGCCAGCCCCAGCATTTT. Protein product: CASSFRQGGQPQHF.

The V call is TRBV21-1, the J call TRBJ1-2; the table's D call of TRBD1 was not tested on the DNA. TRBV21-1 is a recognized pseudogene. The CDR3 runs to 13 residues. CDR3 coding DNA: TGTGCCAGCAGCAAACTAGGACAGCATGGCTACACCTTC. Translated, it gives CASSKLGQHGYTF.